This entry features one T cell receptor (beta chain) sequence. What it binds is unknown. This sample stems from a study of graft-versus-host responses after intestinal transplantation. Study details: Recipients across the board were started on anti-thymocyte globulin induction, then kept on tacrolimus and steroids for two to three years. The study's findings and limits: High graft-versus-host to host-versus-graft clonal ratios were seen in allografts of patients with graft-donor T cell macrochimerism. Recipient marrow contained GvH clones, some of which appeared first in ileum or blood. Levels of circulating GvH clones at their peak were associated with early post-transplant HvG declines.

The V end lost 2 bases, the J end lost 3 bases, and 10 bases lay between the germline ends. CDR1 MNHEY and CDR2 SVGAGI come from the germline V gene. There are 14 residues in the CDR3. TCRdb keeps only in-frame clones here, not all; method: immunoSEQ multiplex PCR. The sample holds about 97,000 clones, around 90% seen once. This rearrangement joins TRBV6-5 to TRBJ1-2, with unresolved D. The material sequenced was PBMCs, taken about 450 days after intestinal transplant. The clonotype originates from a human patient who received an intestinal transplant, so some T cells may come from the graft donor. The CDR3 spells CASSYVGSDYGYTF. The CDR3 DNA reads as TGTGCCAGCAGTTACGTCGGGAGTGACTATGGCTACACCTTC.